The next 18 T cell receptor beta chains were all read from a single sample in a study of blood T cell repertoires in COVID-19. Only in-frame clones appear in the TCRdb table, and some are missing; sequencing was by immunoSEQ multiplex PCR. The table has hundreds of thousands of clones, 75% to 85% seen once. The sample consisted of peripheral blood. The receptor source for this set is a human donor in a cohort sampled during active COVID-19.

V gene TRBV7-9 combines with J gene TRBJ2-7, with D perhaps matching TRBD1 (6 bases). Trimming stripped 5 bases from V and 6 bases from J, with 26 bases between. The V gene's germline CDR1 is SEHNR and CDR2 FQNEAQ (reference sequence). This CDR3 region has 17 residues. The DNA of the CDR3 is TGTGCCAGCAGCCCGGGACAAGTGCCCGCTAGTAGGAGCGAGCAGTACTTC. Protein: CASSPGQVPASRSEQYF.

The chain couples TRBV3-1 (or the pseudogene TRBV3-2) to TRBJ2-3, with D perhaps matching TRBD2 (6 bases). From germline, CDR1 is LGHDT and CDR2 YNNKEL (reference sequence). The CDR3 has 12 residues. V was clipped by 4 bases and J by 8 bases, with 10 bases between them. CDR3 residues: CASSLGTGTQYF. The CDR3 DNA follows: TGTGCCAGCAGCCTAGGGACTGGTACGCAGTATTTT.

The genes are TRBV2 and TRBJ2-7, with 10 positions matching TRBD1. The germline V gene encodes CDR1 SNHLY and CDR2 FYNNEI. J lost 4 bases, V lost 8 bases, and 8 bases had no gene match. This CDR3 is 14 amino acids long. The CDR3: CASAGTGEFYEQYF. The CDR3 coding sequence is TGTGCCAGCGCCGGGACAGGGGAGTTTTACGAGCAGTACTTC.

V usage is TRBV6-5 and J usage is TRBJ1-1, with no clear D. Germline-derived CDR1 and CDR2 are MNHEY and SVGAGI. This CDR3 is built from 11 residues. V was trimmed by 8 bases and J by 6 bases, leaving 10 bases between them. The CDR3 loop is CASSMRAEAFF. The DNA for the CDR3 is TGTGCCAGCTCCATGAGGGCTGAAGCTTTCTTT.

The CDR3 region is CASSLTSGRDTQYF. In DNA, the CDR3 is TGTGCCAGCAGCTTAACTAGCGGCCGAGATACGCAGTATTTT. The chain recombines TRBV7-3 with TRBJ2-3; tentative D call: TRBD2 (6 bases). Germline V gene lookup returns CDR1 SGHTA and CDR2 FQGTGA. V was cut by 0 bases and J by 5 bases, with 9 bases left in between. The CDR3 runs to 14 residues.

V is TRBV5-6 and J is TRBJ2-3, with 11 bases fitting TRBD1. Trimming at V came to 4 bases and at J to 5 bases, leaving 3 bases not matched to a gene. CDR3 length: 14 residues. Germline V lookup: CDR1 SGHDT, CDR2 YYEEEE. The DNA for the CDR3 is TGTGCCAGCAGCGGGACAGGGGGTGAAGATACGCAGTATTTT. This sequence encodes CASSGTGGEDTQYF.

The CDR3 region is CASSYPEARGSVYF. The CDR3 nucleotides read TGTGCCAGCAGTTACCCGGAGGCCCGAGGTTCGGTGTATTTT. The chain has TRBV6-6 and TRBJ2-3, with D tentatively TRBD2 (5 bases). CDR1 MNHNY and CDR2 SVGAGI come from the germline V gene (reference sequence). This CDR3 has 14 amino acids. The V end lost 2 bases, the J end lost 14 bases, and 20 bases lay between the germline ends.

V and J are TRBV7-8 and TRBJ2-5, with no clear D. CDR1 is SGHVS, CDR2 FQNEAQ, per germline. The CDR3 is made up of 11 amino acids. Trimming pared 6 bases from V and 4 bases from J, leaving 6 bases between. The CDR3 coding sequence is TGTGCCAGCAGATCATCAGAGACCCAGTACTTC. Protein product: CASRSSETQYF.

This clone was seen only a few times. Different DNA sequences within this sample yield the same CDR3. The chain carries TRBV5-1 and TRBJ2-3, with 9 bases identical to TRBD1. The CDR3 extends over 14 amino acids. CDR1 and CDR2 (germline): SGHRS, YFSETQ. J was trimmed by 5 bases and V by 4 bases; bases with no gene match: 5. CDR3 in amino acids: CASSTGQGLDTQYF. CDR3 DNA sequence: TGCGCCAGCAGCACGGGACAGGGCTTAGATACGCAGTATTTT.

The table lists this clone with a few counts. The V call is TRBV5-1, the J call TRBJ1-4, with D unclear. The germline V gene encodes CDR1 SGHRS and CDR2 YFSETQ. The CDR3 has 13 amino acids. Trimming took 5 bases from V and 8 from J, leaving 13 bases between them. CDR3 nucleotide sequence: TGCGCCAGCAGAGAATCGCCTAGGGAAAAACTGTTTTTT. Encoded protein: CASRESPREKLFF.

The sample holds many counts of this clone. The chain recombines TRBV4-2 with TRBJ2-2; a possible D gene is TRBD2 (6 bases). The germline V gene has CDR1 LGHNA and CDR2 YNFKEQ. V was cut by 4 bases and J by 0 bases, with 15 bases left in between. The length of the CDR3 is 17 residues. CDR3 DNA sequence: TGTGCCAGCAGCCCCAAAGGGGCGGGGTCGAACACCGGGGAGCTGTTTTTT. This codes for CASSPKGAGSNTGELFF.

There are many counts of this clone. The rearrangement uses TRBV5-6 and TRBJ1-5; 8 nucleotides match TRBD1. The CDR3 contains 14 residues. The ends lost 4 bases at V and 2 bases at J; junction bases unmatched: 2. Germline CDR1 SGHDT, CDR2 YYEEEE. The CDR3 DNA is TGTGCCAGCAGCCCGGACAGGGGCAATCAGCCCCAGCATTTT. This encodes CASSPDRGNQPQHF.

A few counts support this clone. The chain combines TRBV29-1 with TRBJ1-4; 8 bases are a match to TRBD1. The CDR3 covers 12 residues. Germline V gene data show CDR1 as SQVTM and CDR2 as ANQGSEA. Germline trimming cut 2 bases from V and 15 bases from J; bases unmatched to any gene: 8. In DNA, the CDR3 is TGCAGCGTTGAATTCGGGACAGGAGGGGTGTTTTTT. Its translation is CSVEFGTGGVFF.

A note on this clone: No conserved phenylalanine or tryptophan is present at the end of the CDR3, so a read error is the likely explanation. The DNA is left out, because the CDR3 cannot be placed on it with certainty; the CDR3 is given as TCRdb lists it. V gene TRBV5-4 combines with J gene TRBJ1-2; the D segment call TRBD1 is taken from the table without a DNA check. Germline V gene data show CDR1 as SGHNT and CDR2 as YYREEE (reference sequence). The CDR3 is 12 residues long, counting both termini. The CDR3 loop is CASSSAGQENLV.

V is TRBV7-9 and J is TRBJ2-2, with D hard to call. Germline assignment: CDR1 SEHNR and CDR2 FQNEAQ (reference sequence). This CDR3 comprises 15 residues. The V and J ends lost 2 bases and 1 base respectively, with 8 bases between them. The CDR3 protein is CASSLPIMNTGELFF. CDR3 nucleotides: TGTGCCAGCAGCTTACCAATCATGAACACCGGGGAGCTGTTTTTT.

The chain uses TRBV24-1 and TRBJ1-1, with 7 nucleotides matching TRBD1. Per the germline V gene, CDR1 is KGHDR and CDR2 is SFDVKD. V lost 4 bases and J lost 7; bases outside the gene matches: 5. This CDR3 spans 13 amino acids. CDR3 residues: CATSEGTVNEAFF. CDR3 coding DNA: TGTGCCACCAGTGAAGGGACAGTGAATGAAGCTTTCTTT.

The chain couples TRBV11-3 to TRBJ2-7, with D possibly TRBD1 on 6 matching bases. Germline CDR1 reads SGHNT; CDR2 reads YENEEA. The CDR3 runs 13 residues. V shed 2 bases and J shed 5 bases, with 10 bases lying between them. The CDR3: CASSLLQGNEQYF. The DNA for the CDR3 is TGTGCCAGCAGCTTATTACAGGGCAACGAGCAGTACTTC.

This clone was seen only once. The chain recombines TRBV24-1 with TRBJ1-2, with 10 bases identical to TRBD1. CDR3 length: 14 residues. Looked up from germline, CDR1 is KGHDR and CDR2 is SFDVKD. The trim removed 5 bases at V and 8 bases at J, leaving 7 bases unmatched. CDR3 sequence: CATSGQGANLGYTF. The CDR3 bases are TGTGCCACCAGTGGACAGGGGGCGAATTTAGGCTACACCTTC.